The T cell receptor (beta chain) under discussion was sequenced for a study of cytomegalovirus exposure and HLA in healthy donors. Assay used: immunoSEQ multiplex PCR; TCRdb lists only in-frame clones, some missing. This sample has some 41,000 clones, with 93% found just once. The CDR3 loop spans 13 amino acids. V shed 4 bases and J shed 0 bases, with 6 bases lying between them. Germline CDR1 and CDR2: SGHAT and FQNNGV. The chain is built from TRBV11-2 and TRBJ1-2; D gene unclear. The origin of this receptor is a woman between 18 and 29 years old in good health and CMV-seronegative. Sequencing was carried out using PBMCs. CDR3 nucleotide sequence: TGTGCCAGCAGCTCGGGGACTAACTATGGCTACACCTTC. This gives the protein CASSSGTNYGYTF.